This T cell receptor (beta chain) comes out of a study of blood T cell repertoires in COVID-19 (dated by TCRdb to the early 2020s). Study-level background: Collaborator samples came from the United States, Italy and Spain and covered acute and convalescent phases of COVID-19. Where available, HLA class I and class II types were taken from metadata supplied by the sample provider and were not determined by assay-based typing. The repertoires were released in a freely available public database meant as a resource for research on the immune response to SARS-CoV-2. The material from the prospective study consisted of cDNA or gDNA derived from T cells, B-cell-depleted T cells, or PBMCs. The sample metadata nearly always contained a de-identified subject ID, COVID-19 status, age in years and sex. The samples were drawn from the first 160 participants of the ongoing ImmuneRACE study and from under 1,500 subjects provided by 6 global collaborators. Deeply sampled blood TCRbeta repertoires from subjects exposed to, actively infected with, or recovered from COVID-19 were included in the dataset.

Worth noting for this clone: Its antigen is still unknown. No much larger clonotype is one base removed from it; base qualities were not supplied.

Whole blood was collected in K2EDTA tubes by collaborating institutions according to the institutions' own protocols. For TCRbeta analysis, collaborators shipped samples as frozen whole blood, isolated PBMCs, or DNA extracted from either of those sample types. From cysteine to phenylalanine, the CDR3 is 14 amino acids long. Only the CDR3 region is kept as DNA, spanning 42 bases read in frame from base 1. V lost 1 base and J lost 5 bases; the stretch between them is 12 bases long. The germline V gene sets CDR1 to SGHRS and CDR2 to YFSETQ. The investigation overall reported the following: The quantity of clinical and demographic metadata differed by source and by participant and was supplied without curation.

TCRbeta CDR3 regions were amplified from genomic DNA by means of the immunoSEQ Assay, a bias-controlled multiplex PCR. In the original analysis: The number of nucleated cells in each sample was estimated from the amplification of reference gene primers within the assay. To quantify the absolute abundance of each unique TCRbeta CDR3 rearrangement, sequence reads were collapsed and filtered. For each sample, productive Simpson clonality was calculated as the square root of Simpson's diversity index across productive rearrangements. In TCRdb, the immuneACCESS table is reduced to in-frame sequences with V and J assigned. These tables do not hold every clone; where another copy was compared, an unresolved V gene accounts for under half, and the others remain unexplained. The DNA gave D and trimming, while V, J and clone size come from that table. Within this sample are just under 90,000 clones, with more than 70% of them counted one time only. The ten largest clones represent approximately 0.5% of the sample.

The origin of this receptor is a man aged 55 to 70 with acute or convalescent COVID-19. This sequence uses TRBV5-1 and TRBJ1-1, with a weak D call of TRBD1 (5 bases match). Sequenced sample: peripheral blood. The DNA sequence is as follows: TGCGCCAGCAGCTTGACTGGGGCGCATACTGAAGCTTTCTTT. This yields the protein CASSLTGAHTEAFF.